What follows is one T cell receptor (beta chain) and its context. Its antigen has not been determined. No much larger clonotype is one base removed from it; base qualities were not supplied. According to the germline V gene, CDR1 reads KGHDR and CDR2 reads SFDVKD. The CDR3 covers 16 residues, taking in both the cysteine and the phenylalanine. Of the read, only the CDR3 DNA is kept; its 48 bases are in frame from base 1. The germline ends are 17 bases apart after V is trimmed by 5 bases and J by 4 bases. Whole blood was collected in K2EDTA tubes by collaborating institutions according to the institutions' own protocols. For TCRbeta analysis, collaborators shipped samples in one of three forms: frozen whole blood, isolated PBMCs, or DNA extracted from either of those sample types. The immunoSEQ Assay, a bias-controlled multiplex PCR, was used to amplify TCRbeta CDR3 regions from genomic DNA. The study's processing was this. The number of nucleated cells in each sample was estimated by amplification of reference gene primers within the assay. To quantify the absolute abundance of each unique TCRbeta CDR3 rearrangement, sequence reads were collapsed and filtered. For each sample, productive Simpson clonality was calculated as the square root of Simpson's diversity index over productive rearrangements. Entries here come from immuneACCESS through TCRdb and include only in-frame sequences with V and J called. Some clones fail to appear in such tables; in the studies checked, an unresolved V gene covers under half of the shortfall, and the cause of the remainder is unknown. That table gives V, J and clone size, and the DNA gave D and trimming. A total of 150,000 to 200,000 clones appear in this sample, approximately 88% of them only once. The top ten clones comprise 2.9% of the sample.

The data were obtained in a study of blood T cell repertoires in COVID-19 (dated by TCRdb to the early 2020s). Regarding the complete study: The collaborator samples originated in the United States, Italy and Spain and spanned the acute and convalescent phases of COVID-19. Sample metadata almost always included a de-identified subject ID, COVID-19 status, age in years and sex. The material from the prospective study consisted of cDNA or gDNA derived from T cells, B-cell-depleted T cells, or PBMCs. The dataset comprised deeply sampled blood TCRbeta repertoires from subjects exposed to, actively infected with, or recovered from COVID-19. The repertoires were released in a freely available public database meant as a resource for research on the immune response to SARS-CoV-2. Samples were obtained from the ongoing ImmuneRACE study (first 160 participants) and from roughly 1,300 subjects provided by 6 global collaborators. HLA class I and class II types, where available, came from metadata supplied by the sample provider rather than from assay-based typing. Beyond this particular receptor, the publication reports: The amount of clinical and demographic metadata varied by source and participant and was provided uncurated.

The chain uses TRBV24-1 and TRBJ1-5; the D gene is perhaps TRBD1, from 5 matching bases. This clonotype originated in a woman aged 55-70 years with acute or convalescent COVID-19. Sequences were obtained from peripheral blood. The CDR3 protein is CATSASGLGGNQPQHF. The nucleotide sequence is given as TGTGCCACCAGTGCCTCCGGATTGGGGGGGAATCAGCCCCAGCATTTT.